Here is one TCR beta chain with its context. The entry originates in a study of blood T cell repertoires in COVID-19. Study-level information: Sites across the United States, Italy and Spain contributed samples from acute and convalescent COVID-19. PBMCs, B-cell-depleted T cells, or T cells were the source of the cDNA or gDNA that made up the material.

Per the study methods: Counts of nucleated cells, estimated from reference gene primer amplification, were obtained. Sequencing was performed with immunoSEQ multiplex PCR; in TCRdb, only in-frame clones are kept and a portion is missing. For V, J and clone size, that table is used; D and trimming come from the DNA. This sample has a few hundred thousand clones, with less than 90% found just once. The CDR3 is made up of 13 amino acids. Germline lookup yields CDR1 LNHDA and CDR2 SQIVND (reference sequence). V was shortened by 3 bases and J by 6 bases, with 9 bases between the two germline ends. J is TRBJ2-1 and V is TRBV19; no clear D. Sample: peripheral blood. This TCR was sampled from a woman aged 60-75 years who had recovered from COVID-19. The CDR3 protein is CASSIGRTNEQFF. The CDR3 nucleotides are TGTGCCAGTAGTATTGGGCGAACCAATGAGCAGTTCTTC.